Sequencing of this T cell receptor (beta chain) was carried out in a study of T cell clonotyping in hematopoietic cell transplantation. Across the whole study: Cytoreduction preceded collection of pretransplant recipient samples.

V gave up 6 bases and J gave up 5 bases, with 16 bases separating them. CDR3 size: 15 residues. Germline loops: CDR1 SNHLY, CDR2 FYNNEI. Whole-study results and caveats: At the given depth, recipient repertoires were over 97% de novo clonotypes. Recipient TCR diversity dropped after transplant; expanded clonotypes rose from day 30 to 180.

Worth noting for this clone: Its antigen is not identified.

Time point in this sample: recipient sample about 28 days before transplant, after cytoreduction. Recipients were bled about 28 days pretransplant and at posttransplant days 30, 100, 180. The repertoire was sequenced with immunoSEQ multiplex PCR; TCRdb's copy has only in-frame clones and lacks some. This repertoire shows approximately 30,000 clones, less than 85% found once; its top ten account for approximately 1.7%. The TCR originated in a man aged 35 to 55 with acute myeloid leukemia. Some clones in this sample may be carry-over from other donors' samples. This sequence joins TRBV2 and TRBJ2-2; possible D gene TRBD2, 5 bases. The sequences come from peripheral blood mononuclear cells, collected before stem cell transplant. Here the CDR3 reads CASRRGLGGTGELFF. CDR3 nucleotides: TGTGCCAGCAGACGCGGACTGGGCGGTACCGGGGAGCTGTTTTTT.